The subject of this entry is one T cell receptor beta chain. These data come from a study of OX40 agonist ivuxolimab in advanced cancers. Looking at the study overall: Patients' therapy was ivuxolimab, an antibody that acts as an agonist of OX40 (CD134). One patient with hepatocellular carcinoma and two with cutaneous melanoma, three in all, had partial responses.

The method was immunoSEQ multiplex PCR; TCRdb's version includes in-frame clones alone and lacks a portion of them. The sample has roughly 90,000 clones, roughly 90% seen once; the top ten hold roughly 0.32%. Autoimmune disease history or systemic immunosuppression barred patients. Germline CDR1 is MNHNY and CDR2 is SVGAGI (reference sequence). The V and J ends lost 2 bases and 2 bases, in that order; junction bases with no gene match: 1. This CDR3 has 16 amino acids. V gene TRBV6-6 combines with J gene TRBJ2-5, with TRBD2 matching over 14 bases. This receptor was identified in an adult with an advanced solid tumor such as melanoma, head and neck, liver or kidney cancer. The starting material was CD4+ or CD8+ T cells sorted from blood, obtained in a trial of the OX40 agonist ivuxolimab. The CDR3 DNA reads as TGTGCCAGCAGTTACGGACTAGCGGGGGGTCAAGAGACCCAGTACTTC. Amino acid sequence: CASSYGLAGGQETQYF.